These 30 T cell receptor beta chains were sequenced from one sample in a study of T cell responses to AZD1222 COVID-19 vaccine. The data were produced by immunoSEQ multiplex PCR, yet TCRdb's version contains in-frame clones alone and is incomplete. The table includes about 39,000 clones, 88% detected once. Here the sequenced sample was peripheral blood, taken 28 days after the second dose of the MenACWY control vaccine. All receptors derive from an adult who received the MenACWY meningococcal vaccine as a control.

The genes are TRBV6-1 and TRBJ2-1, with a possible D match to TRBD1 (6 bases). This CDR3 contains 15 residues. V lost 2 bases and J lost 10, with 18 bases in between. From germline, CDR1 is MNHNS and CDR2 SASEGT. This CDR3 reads CASSENPEGHLEQFF. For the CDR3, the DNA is TGTGCCAGCAGTGAAAACCCCGAGGGACACCTGGAGCAGTTCTTC.

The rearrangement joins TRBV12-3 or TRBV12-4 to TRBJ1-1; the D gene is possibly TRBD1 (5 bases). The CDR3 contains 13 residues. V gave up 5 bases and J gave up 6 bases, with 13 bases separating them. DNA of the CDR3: TGTGCCAGCAGTCGTGGGGCGTTCGCTGAAGCTTTCTTT. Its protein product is CASSRGAFAEAFF.

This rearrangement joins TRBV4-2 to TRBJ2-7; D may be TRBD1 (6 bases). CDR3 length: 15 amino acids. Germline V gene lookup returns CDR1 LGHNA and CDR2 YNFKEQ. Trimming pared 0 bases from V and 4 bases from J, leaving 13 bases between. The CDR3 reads CASSQDQWTEYEQYF. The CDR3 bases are TGTGCCAGCAGCCAAGATCAGTGGACAGAGTACGAGCAGTACTTC.

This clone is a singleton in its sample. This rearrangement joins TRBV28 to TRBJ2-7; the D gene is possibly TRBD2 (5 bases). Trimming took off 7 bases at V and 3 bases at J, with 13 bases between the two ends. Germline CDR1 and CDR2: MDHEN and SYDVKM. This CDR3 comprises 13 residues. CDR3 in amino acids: CASKSGGIYEQYF. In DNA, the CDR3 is TGTGCCAGCAAAAGCGGCGGAATCTACGAGCAGTACTTC.

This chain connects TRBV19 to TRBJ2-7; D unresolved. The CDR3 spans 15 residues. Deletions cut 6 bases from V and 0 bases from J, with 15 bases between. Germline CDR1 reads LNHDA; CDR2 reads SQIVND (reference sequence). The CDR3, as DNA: TGTGCCAGTAGGCCAAAATCGTCGGGCTCCTACGAGCAGTACTTC. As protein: CASRPKSSGSYEQYF. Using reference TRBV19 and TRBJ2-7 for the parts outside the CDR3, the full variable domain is DGGITQSPKYLFRKEGQNVTLSCEQNLNHDAMYWYRQDPGQGLRLIYYSQIVNDFQKGDIAEGYSVSREKKESFPLTVTSAQKNPTAFYLCASRPKSSGSYEQYFGPGTRLTVT.

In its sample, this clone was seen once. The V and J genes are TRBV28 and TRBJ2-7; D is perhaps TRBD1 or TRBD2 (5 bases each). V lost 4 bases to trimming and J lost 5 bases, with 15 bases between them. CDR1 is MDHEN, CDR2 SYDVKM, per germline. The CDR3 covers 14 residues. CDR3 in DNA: TGTGCCAGCAGTTATCTGGGGGTTGGCGACGAGCAGTACTTC. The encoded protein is CASSYLGVGDEQYF.

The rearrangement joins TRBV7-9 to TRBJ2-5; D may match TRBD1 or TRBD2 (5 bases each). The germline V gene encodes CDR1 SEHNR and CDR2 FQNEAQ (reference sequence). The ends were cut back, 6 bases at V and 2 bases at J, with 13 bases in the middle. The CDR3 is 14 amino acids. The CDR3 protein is CASSQGTEQETQYF. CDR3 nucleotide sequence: TGTGCCAGCAGTCAAGGGACGGAACAAGAGACCCAGTACTTC.

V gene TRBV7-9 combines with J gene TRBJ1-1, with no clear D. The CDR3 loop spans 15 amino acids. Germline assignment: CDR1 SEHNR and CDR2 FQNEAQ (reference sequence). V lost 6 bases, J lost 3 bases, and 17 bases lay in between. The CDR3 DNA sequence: TGTGCCAGCAGTTTTCGAACGCGCACGGACACTGAAGCTTTCTTT. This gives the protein CASSFRTRTDTEAFF.

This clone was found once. CDR3 coding DNA: TGTGCCAGCAGCTTAGTTGTTGGGTACAAGGATGAGCAGTTCTTC. Translating it yields CASSLVVGYKDEQFF. This chain uses TRBV7-9 with TRBJ2-1; D ambiguous. CDR1 and CDR2 from the germline V gene are SEHNR and FQNEAQ (reference sequence). V lost 1 base, J lost 8 bases, and 15 bases lay in between. CDR3 length: 15 residues. The entire variable domain, with the rest obtained from reference TRBV7-9 and TRBJ2-1, is as follows: DTGVSQNPRHKITKRGQNVTFRCDPISEHNRLYWYRQTLGQGPEFLTYFQNEAQLEKSRLLSDRFSAERPKGSFSTLEIQRTEQGDSAMYLCASSLVVGYKDEQFFGPGTRLTVL.

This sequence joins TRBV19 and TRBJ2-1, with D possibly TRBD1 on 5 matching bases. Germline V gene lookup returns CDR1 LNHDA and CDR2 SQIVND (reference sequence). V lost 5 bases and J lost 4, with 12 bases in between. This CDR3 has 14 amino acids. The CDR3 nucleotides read TGTGCCAGTAGTTTGCTGGGGCTGTACAATGAGCAGTTCTTC. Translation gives CASSLLGLYNEQFF.

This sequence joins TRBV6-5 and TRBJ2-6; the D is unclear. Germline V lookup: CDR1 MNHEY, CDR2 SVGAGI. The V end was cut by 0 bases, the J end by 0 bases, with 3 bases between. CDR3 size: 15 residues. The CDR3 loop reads CASSYSGSGANVLTF. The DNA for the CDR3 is TGTGCCAGCAGTTACTCGGGCTCTGGGGCCAACGTCCTGACTTTC.

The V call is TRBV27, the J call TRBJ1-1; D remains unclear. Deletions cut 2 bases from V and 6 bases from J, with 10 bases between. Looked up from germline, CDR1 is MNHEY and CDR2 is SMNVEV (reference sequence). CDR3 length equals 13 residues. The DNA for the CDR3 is TGTGCCAGCAGTTTAGGGCAGGTCGCTGAAGCTTTCTTT. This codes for CASSLGQVAEAFF.

The CDR3, as DNA: TGTGCCAGCAGTCCGACCGGGCCGGGACCCTTCCCCGGGGGCTACACCTTC. As protein: CASSPTGPGPFPGGYTF. The V and J genes are TRBV27 and TRBJ1-2; weak D call: TRBD1 (5 bases). Germline V CDR1 and CDR2: MNHEY, SMNVEV (reference sequence). Trimming took 5 bases from V and 8 from J, leaving 27 bases between them. The CDR3 sequence is 17 residues long.

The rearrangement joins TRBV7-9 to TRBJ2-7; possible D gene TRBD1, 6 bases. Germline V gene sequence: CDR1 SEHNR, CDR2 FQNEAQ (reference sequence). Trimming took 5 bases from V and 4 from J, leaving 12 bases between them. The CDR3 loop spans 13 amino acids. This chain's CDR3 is CASSKAGVYEQYF. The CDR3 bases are TGTGCCAGCAGCAAAGCAGGGGTTTACGAGCAGTACTTC.

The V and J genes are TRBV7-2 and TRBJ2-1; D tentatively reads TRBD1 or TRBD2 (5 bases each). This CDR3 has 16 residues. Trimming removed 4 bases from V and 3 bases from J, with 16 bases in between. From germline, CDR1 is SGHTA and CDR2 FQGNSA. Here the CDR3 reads CASSWGPPGYYNEQFF. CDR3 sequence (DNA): TGTGCCAGCAGCTGGGGACCGCCTGGGTACTACAATGAGCAGTTCTTC.

CDR3 loop: CASRVGDVYGYTF. CDR3 DNA: TGTGCCAGCAGGGTTGGGGACGTCTATGGCTACACCTTC. The rearrangement links TRBV6-5 to TRBJ1-2; maybe TRBD1 (5 bases). V gave up 6 bases and J gave up 4 bases, with 12 bases separating them. The CDR3 extends over 13 amino acids. Germline assignment: CDR1 MNHEY and CDR2 SVGAGI.

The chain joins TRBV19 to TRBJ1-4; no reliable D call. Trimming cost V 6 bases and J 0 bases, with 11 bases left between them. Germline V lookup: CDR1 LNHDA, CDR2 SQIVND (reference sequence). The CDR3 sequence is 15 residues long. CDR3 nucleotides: TGTGCCAGTAGCAAGGCGTCCGCAACTAATGAAAAACTGTTTTTT. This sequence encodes CASSKASATNEKLFF.

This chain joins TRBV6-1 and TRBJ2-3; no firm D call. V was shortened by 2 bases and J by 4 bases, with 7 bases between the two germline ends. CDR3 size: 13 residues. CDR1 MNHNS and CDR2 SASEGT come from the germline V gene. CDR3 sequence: CASSETGADTQYF. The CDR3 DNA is TGTGCCAGCAGTGAAACCGGTGCAGATACGCAGTATTTT.

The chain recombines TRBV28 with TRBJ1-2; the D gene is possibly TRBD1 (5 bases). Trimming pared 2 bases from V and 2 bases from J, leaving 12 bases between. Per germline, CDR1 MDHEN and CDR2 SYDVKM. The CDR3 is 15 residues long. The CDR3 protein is CASSLGGHTNYGYTF. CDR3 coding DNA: TGTGCCAGCAGTTTAGGAGGACACACAAACTATGGCTACACCTTC.

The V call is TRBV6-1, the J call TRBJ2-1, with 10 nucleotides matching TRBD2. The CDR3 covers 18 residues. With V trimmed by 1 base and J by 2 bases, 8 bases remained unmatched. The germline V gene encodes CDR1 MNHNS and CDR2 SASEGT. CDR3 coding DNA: TGTGCCAGCAGTGAAGAGGGGCTAGCGGGAGCCCCCTACAATGAGCAGTTCTTC. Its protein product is CASSEEGLAGAPYNEQFF.

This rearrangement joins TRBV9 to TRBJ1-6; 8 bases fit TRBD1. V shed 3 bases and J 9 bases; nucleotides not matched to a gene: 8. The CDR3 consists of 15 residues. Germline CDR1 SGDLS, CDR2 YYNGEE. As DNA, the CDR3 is TGTGCCAGCAGCGGGACGACAGGGGAAGTTTCACCCCTCCACTTT. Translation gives CASSGTTGEVSPLHF.

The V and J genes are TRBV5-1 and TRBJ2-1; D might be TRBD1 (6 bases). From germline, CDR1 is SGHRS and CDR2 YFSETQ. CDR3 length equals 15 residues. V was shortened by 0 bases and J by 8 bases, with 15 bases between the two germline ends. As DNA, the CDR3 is TGCGCCAGCAGCTTGGTAGCTCGAGCAGGGGATGAGCAGTTCTTC. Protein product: CASSLVARAGDEQFF.

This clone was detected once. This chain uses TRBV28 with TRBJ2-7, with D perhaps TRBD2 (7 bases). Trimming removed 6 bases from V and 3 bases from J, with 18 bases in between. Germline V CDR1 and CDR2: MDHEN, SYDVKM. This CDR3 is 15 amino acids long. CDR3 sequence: CASSPGGGVIYEQYF. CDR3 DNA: TGTGCCAGCAGCCCCGGCGGGGGCGTAATCTACGAGCAGTACTTC.

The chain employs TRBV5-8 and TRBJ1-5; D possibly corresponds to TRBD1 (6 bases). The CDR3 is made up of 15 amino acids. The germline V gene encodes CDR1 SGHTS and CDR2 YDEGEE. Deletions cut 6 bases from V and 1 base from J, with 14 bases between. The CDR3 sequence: CASTLDSLSNQPQHF. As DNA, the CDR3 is TGTGCCAGCACTTTGGACAGCCTAAGCAATCAGCCCCAGCATTTT.

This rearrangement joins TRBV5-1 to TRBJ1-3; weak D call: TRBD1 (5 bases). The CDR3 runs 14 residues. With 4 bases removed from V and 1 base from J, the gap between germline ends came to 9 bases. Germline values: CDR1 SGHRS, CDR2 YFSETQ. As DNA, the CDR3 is TGCGCCAGCAGCCAGGGCCCTTCTGGAAACACCATATATTTT. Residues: CASSQGPSGNTIYF.

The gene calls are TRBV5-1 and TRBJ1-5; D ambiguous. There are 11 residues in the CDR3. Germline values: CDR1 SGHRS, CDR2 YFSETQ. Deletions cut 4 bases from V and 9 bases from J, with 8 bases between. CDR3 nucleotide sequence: TGCGCCAGCAGCCGCGACCGGCCCCAGCATTTT. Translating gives CASSRDRPQHF.

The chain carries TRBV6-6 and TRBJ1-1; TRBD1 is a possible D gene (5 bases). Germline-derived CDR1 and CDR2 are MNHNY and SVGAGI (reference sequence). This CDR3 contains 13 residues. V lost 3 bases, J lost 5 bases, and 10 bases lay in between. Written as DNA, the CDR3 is TGTGCCAGCAGTTATAGCAGGGTTACTGAAGCTTTCTTT. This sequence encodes CASSYSRVTEAFF.

This CDR3 is CATSDLVRDITTGELFF. DNA for the CDR3: TGTGCCACCAGTGACCTAGTCCGGGACATAACTACCGGGGAGCTGTTTTTT. This rearrangement joins TRBV24-1 to TRBJ2-2, with D possibly matching TRBD1 (6 bases). In germline, CDR1 is KGHDR, CDR2 SFDVKD. This CDR3 spans 17 amino acids. V gave up 4 bases and J gave up 5 bases, with 19 bases separating them.

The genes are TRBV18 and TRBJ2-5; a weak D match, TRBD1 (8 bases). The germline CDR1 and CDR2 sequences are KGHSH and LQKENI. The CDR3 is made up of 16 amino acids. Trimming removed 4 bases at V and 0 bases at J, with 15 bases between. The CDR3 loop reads CASSLGQGGHQETQYF. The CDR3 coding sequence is TGTGCCAGCTCACTCGGACAGGGAGGGCACCAAGAGACCCAGTACTTC.

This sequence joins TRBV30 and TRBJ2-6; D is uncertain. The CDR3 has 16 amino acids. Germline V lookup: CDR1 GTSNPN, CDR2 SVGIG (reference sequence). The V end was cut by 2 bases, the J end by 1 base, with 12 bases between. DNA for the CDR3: TGTGCCTGGAGTCACCTCAAAGGGTCTGGGGCCAACGTCCTGACTTTC. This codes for CAWSHLKGSGANVLTF.